What follows describes a single T cell receptor beta chain. This sample stems from a study of blood T cell repertoires in COVID-19. Whole-study context: T cells, B-cell-depleted T cells, or PBMCs provided the cDNA or gDNA that served as material.

In the authors' workflow: Nucleated cell number was recorded as an estimate derived from reference gene primer amplification. Produced via immunoSEQ multiplex PCR; TCRdb's table is partial and in-frame only. The V and J calls and clone size are taken from that table; D and trimming were inferred from the DNA. In the table there are 190,000 or so clones, around 81% of which are singletons. Participants spanned ages about 18 to 90 years and resided in 20 to 30 US areas. Cohort 3 donors counted as recovered after two negative PCRs, clearance, or resolved symptoms. The receptor was derived from a middle-aged man who had recovered from COVID-19. Source material: PBMCs or T cells enriched from blood (not recorded which).

The CDR3 DNA is TGTGCCAGCAGCCGAAGACAGGGTTCGAACACCGGGGAGCTGTTTTTT. Its translation: CASSRRQGSNTGELFF. The J gene is TRBJ2-2, the V gene TRBV5-6; 7 nucleotides align to TRBD1. J gave up 0 bases and V 4 bases, and 6 bases lay outside the gene matches. Germline-derived CDR1 and CDR2 are SGHDT and YYEEEE. The CDR3 is 16 amino acids.